The T cell receptor beta chain under discussion was sequenced for a study of naive and memory T cell subsets. General study points: From naive to CM, EM and EMRA, diversity decreased and Gini increased. Between naive and memory subsets, TCR abundance power law exponents differed.

An equimolar mix of two oligonucleotides served as the beta constant-region primer for TRBC1 and TRBC2. The ligated cDNA underwent four PCR rounds using SP2 and nested alpha and beta constant-region primers. An oligonucleotide with the SP2 primer and a 12-nucleotide UMI was ligated to the cDNA 3' end. TCRdb reprocessed the UMI-ligation and nested PCR reads with MiXCR, giving one entry per CDR3 protein. The repertoire holds approximately 20,000 distinct CDR3 sequences, 7% to 10% seen once, with approximately 22% in the top ten. V lost 7 bases to trimming and J lost 0 bases, with 10 bases between them. Germline V gene lookup returns CDR1 SNHLY and CDR2 FYNNEI. The CDR3 has 13 residues. In this sample, this clonotype turned up many times. Its target is unknown.

Sequenced: central memory CD8+ T cells from blood. This TCR derives from a human donor in good health. V is TRBV2 and J is TRBJ2-7; unclear D gene. The DNA of the CDR3 is TGTGCCAGCACTGACGACAACTCCTACGAGCAGTACTTC. It is translated as CASTDDNSYEQYF.